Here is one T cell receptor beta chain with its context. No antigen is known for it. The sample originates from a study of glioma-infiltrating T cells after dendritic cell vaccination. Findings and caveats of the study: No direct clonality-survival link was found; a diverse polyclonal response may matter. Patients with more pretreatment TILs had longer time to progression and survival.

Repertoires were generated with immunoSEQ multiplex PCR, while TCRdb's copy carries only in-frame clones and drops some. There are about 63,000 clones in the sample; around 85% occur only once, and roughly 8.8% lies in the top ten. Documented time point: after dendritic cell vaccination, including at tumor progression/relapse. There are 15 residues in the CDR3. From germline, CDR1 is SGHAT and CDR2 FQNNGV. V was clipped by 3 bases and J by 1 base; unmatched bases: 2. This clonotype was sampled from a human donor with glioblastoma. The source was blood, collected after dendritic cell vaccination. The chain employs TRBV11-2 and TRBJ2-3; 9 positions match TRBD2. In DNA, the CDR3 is TGTGCCAGCAGCTTTTCTAGCGGGGGCACAGATACGCAGTATTTT. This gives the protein CASSFSSGGTDTQYF.